This T cell receptor (beta chain) came from a study of glioma-infiltrating T cells after dendritic cell vaccination. Clones were sequenced by immunoSEQ multiplex PCR, and TCRdb holds only the in-frame ones, with some missing. The sample has 72,000 or so clones, more than 75% seen once. This CDR3 region has 14 residues. Germline loops: CDR1 SGHDT, CDR2 YYEEEE. V was pared by 0 bases and J by 4 bases, with 10 bases between. The time point: after dendritic cell vaccination, including at tumor progression/relapse. This chain uses TRBV5-6 with TRBJ1-1; tentatively, D is TRBD1 (5 bases). The specimen was blood, collected after dendritic cell vaccination. The TCR was taken from a human donor with glioblastoma. CDR3 loop: CASSLAGGTTEAFF. CDR3 DNA: TGTGCCAGCAGCTTGGCCGGGGGGACCACTGAAGCTTTCTTT.